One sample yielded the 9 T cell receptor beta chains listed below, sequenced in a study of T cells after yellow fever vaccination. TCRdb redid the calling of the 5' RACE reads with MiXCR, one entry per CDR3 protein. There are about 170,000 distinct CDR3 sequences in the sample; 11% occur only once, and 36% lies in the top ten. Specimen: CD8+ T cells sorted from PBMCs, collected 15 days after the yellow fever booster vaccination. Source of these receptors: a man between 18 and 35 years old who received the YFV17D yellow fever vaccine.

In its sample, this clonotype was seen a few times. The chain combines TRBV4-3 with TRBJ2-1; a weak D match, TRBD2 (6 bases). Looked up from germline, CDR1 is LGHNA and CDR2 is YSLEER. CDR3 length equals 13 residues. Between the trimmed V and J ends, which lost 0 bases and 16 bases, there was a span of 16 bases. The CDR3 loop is CASSQESEGKVFF. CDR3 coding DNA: TGCGCCAGCAGCCAAGAGTCGGAGGGAAAGGTCTTCTTC.

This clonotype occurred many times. The CDR3 spells CASSYTGTSGYEQYF. Written as DNA, the CDR3 is TGTGCCAGCAGCTATACCGGGACTAGCGGTTACGAGCAGTACTTC. The rearrangement joins TRBV7-2 to TRBJ2-7, with 11 bases aligning to TRBD2. The CDR3 loop spans 15 amino acids. The V gene's germline CDR1 is SGHTA and CDR2 FQGNSA. The V segment lost 4 bases and the J segment 4 bases; nucleotides outside the gene matches: 6.

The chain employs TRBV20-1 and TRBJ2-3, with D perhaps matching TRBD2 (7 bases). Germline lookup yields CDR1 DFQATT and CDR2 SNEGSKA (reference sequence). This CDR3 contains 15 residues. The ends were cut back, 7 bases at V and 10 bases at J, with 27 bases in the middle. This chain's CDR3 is CSVSDSGGLSGAQYF. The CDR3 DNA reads TGCAGTGTATCGGATAGTGGGGGGCTCAGCGGGGCGCAGTATTTT.

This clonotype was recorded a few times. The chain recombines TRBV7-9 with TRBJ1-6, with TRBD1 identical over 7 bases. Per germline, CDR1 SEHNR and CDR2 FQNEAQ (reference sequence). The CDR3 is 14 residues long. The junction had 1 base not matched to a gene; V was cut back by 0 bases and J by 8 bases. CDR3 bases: TGTGCCAGCAGCTTAGCAGGGGGCGATTCACCCCTCCACTTT. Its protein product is CASSLAGGDSPLHF.

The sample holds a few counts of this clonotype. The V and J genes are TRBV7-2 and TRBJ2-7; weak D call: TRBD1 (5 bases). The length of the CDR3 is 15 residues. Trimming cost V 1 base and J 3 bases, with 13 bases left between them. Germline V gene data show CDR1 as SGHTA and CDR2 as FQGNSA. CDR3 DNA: TGTGCCAGCAGCTTAGGGCAGGGCAAAATCTACGAGCAGTACTTC. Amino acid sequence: CASSLGQGKIYEQYF.

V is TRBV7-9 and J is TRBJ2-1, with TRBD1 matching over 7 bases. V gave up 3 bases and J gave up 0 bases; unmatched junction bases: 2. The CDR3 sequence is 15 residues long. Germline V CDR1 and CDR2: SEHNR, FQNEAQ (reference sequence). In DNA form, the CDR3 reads TGTGCCAGCAGCTTGACAGGGAGCTCCTACAATGAGCAGTTCTTC. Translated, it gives CASSLTGSSYNEQFF.

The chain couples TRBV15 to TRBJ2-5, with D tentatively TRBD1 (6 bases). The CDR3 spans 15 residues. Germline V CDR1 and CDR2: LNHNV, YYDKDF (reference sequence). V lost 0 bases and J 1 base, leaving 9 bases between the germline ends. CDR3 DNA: TGTGCCACCAGCAGAGATGGGACAACCCAAGAGACCCAGTACTTC. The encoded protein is CATSRDGTTQETQYF.

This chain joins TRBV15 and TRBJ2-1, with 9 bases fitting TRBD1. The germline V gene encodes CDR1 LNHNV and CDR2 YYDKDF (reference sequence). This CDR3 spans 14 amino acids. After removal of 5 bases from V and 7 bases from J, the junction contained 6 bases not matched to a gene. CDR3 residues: CATSPGTGRNEQFF. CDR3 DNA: TGTGCCACCAGCCCCGGGACAGGGCGAAATGAGCAGTTCTTC.

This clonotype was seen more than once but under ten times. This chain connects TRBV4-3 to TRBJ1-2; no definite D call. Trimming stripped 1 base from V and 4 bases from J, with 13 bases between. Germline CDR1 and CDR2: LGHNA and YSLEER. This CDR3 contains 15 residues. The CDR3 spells CASSQGNGPFYGYTF. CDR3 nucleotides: TGCGCCAGCAGCCAAGGAAATGGGCCCTTCTATGGCTACACCTTC.